The 17 T cell receptor beta chains listed next were all sequenced from one sample in a study of memory CD4+ T cells and cytomegalovirus serostatus. Single viable CD3+CD4+CD8-CD45RO+ cells were sorted as the memory CD4+ T cells. The method was immunoSEQ multiplex PCR; TCRdb's version includes in-frame clones alone and lacks a portion of them. The sample includes approximately 74,000 clones, around 76% of them seen just once. The sequenced material came from memory CD4+ T cells from blood. These receptors were taken from an adult in good health and CMV-seropositive.

This clone was recorded a few times. This chain joins TRBV5-1 and TRBJ1-1, with TRBD1 matching 8 bases. With V trimmed by 0 bases and J by 2 bases, 3 bases remained unmatched. The CDR3 extends over 15 amino acids. Germline V gene data show CDR1 as SGHRS and CDR2 as YFSETQ. CDR3 sequence (DNA): TGCGCCAGCAGCTTGGGGTCAGGGGGCAACACTGAAGCTTTCTTT. It yields the protein CASSLGSGGNTEAFF.

J is TRBJ1-1 and V is TRBV28; a weak D match, TRBD1 (5 bases). The CDR3 is 15 amino acids. The V gene lost 5 bases and the J gene lost 0 bases, with 13 bases spanning the gap. Germline CDR1 reads MDHEN; CDR2 reads SYDVKM. This chain's CDR3 is CASSTPRQLNTEAFF. CDR3 nucleotides: TGTGCCAGCAGTACCCCTCGACAGTTGAACACTGAAGCTTTCTTT.

V and J are TRBV7-2 and TRBJ1-4; TRBD1 might be the D (6 bases). Germline loops: CDR1 SGHTA, CDR2 FQGNSA. This CDR3 has 15 amino acids. The V end was cut by 1 base, the J end by 9 bases, with 15 bases between. This chain's CDR3 is CASSLEAYRDQKLFF. CDR3 DNA sequence: TGTGCCAGCAGCTTAGAGGCCTACAGGGATCAAAAACTGTTTTTT.

The chain links TRBV30 to TRBJ2-7, with 9 bases that match TRBD1. Germline loops: CDR1 GTSNPN, CDR2 SVGIG (reference sequence). With V trimmed by 1 base and J by 3 bases, 4 bases remained unmatched. This CDR3 comprises 14 residues. The CDR3 DNA reads TGTGCCTGGAGTGACCGGACAGGGGTCTACGAGCAGTACTTC. As protein: CAWSDRTGVYEQYF.

This clone was counted only a few times. CDR3 sequence (DNA): TGCGCCAGCAGCCAAGATCGAGGGGACAGACCTACTAGCACAGATACGCAGTATTTT. Translation: CASSQDRGDRPTSTDTQYF. The chain links TRBV4-1 to TRBJ2-3; 7 positions match TRBD1. This CDR3 region has 19 residues. Trimming at V came to 0 bases and at J to 0 bases, leaving 12 bases not matched to a gene. The germline V gene encodes CDR1 MGHRA and CDR2 YSYEKL.

The rearrangement joins TRBV6-4 to TRBJ1-1; D remains unclear. Germline lookup yields CDR1 MRHNA and CDR2 SNTAGT. Trimming cost V 6 bases and J 1 base, with 9 bases left between them. This CDR3 is 13 amino acids long. CDR3 nucleotides: TGTGCCAGCAGACTGGAGGAGAACACTGAAGCTTTCTTT. This encodes CASRLEENTEAFF.

The gene calls are TRBV4-3 and TRBJ1-2; 9 nucleotides agree with TRBD1. Germline trimming cut 3 bases from V and 6 bases from J; bases unmatched to any gene: 11. CDR3 length: 16 residues. Germline V gene data show CDR1 as LGHNA and CDR2 as YSLEER. This CDR3 is CASSQDTGGVRDGYTF. CDR3 nucleotides: TGCGCCAGCAGCCAGGACACAGGGGGCGTAAGGGATGGCTACACCTTC.

The V gene is TRBV6-5, the J gene TRBJ2-7; perhaps D is TRBD1 or TRBD2 (5 bases each). Germline CDR1 MNHEY, CDR2 SVGAGI. V shed 2 bases and J shed 6 bases, with 5 bases lying between them. The CDR3 sequence is 11 residues long. CDR3 amino acids: CASSYGTEQYF. CDR3 nucleotide sequence: TGTGCCAGCAGTTACGGGACCGAGCAGTACTTC.

The V and J genes are TRBV5-4 and TRBJ1-2, with D possibly TRBD1 on 6 matching bases. The CDR3 runs to 13 residues. Trimming removed 3 bases at V and 8 bases at J, with 14 bases between. CDR1 is SGHNT and CDR2 is YYREEE in the germline V gene (reference sequence). CDR3 in amino acids: CASSSQGPGGYTF. The CDR3 nucleotides are TGTGCCAGCAGCTCACAGGGCCCAGGGGGCTACACCTTC. The full variable domain, completed using reference TRBV5-4 and TRBJ1-2, is ETGVTQSPTHLIKTRGQQVTLRCSSQSGHNTVSWYQQALGQGPQFIFQYYREEENGRGNFPPRFSGLQFPNYSSELNVNALELDDSALYLCASSSQGPGGYTFGSGTRLTVV.

The chain recombines TRBV4-3 with TRBJ2-3, with 8 bases that match TRBD2. The CDR3 length is 16 residues. Trimming removed 4 bases from V and 5 bases from J; junction bases left unmatched: 11. Germline V lookup: CDR1 LGHNA, CDR2 YSLEER. The CDR3 DNA follows: TGCGCCAGCAGCCGACGACCGGGACTAGGGGGAGATACGCAGTATTTT. Translated, it gives CASSRRPGLGGDTQYF.

The CDR3 spells CASSLVDTAAFF. The CDR3, as DNA: TGTGCCAGCAGCTTGGTAGACACGGCGGCTTTCTTT. The chain has TRBV5-4 and TRBJ1-1; D gene uncertain. V dropped 0 bases and J dropped 11 bases, with 11 bases sitting between them. Germline lookup yields CDR1 SGHNT and CDR2 YYREEE (reference sequence). The CDR3 spans 12 residues.

The rearrangement joins TRBV18 to TRBJ2-5; 8 nucleotides agree with TRBD1. The end of the DNA aligns better with TRBJ2-7, so the J call may be wrong. The CDR3 has 16 residues. Germline assignment: CDR1 KGHSH and CDR2 LQKENI. The CDR3 here is CASSLSQTGVSYEQYF. The CDR3 coding sequence is TGTGCCAGCTCATTAAGCCAGACAGGGGTTTCCTACGAGCAGTACTTC.

This clone was detected once. The chain employs TRBV5-8 and TRBJ1-1, with 11 bases matching TRBD1. From germline, CDR1 is SGHTS and CDR2 YDEGEE. With 4 bases clipped from V and 4 bases from J, the junction kept 6 bases outside the gene matches. CDR3 length: 15 amino acids. CDR3 nucleotides: TGTGCCAGCAGCCCTGGACAGGGGGCCGGCACTGAAGCTTTCTTT. Amino acid sequence: CASSPGQGAGTEAFF.

This clone has a handful of counts. The J gene is TRBJ1-1, the V gene TRBV29-1, with D unclear. Germline V gene data show CDR1 as SQVTM and CDR2 as ANQGSEA. The CDR3 totals 11 residues. V was shortened by 4 bases and J by 6 bases, with 9 bases between the two germline ends. In DNA form, the CDR3 reads TGCAGCGTTGTCGTGGCGGCTGAAGCTTTCTTT. This sequence encodes CSVVVAAEAFF. The variable domain in full, completed from reference TRBV29-1 and TRBJ1-1, reads SAVISQKPSRDICQRGTSLTIQCQVDSQVTMMFWYRQQPGQSLTLIATANQGSEATYESGFVIDKFPISRPNLTFSTLTVSNMSPEDSSIYLCSVVVAAEAFFGQGTRLTVV.

CDR3 amino acids: CAISVQGSEKLFF. Written as DNA, the CDR3 is TGTGCCATCAGTGTTCAGGGAAGCGAAAAACTGTTTTTT. The chain links TRBV10-3 to TRBJ1-4; a possible D gene is TRBD1 (5 bases). Germline values: CDR1 ENHRY, CDR2 SYGVKD. Trimming removed 4 bases at V and 8 bases at J, with 11 bases between. This CDR3 contains 13 residues.

The gene calls are TRBV4-3 and TRBJ2-2; the D call may be TRBD1 or TRBD2 (5 bases each). The CDR3 totals 17 residues. CDR1 is LGHNA and CDR2 is YSLEER in the germline V gene. V lost 2 bases and J lost 5, with 18 bases in between. CDR3 sequence: CASSQRITGKGTGELFF. The CDR3 nucleotides are TGCGCCAGCAGCCAACGCATAACGGGGAAGGGGACCGGGGAGCTGTTTTTT.

This clone was observed once. The V call is TRBV18, the J call TRBJ2-5; D is uncertain. The length of the CDR3 is 13 residues. Germline CDR1 KGHSH, CDR2 LQKENI. V was pared by 3 bases and J by 2 bases, with 7 bases between. The chain's CDR3 is CASSPYPQETQYF. In DNA, the CDR3 is TGTGCCAGCTCACCTTATCCTCAAGAGACCCAGTACTTC.